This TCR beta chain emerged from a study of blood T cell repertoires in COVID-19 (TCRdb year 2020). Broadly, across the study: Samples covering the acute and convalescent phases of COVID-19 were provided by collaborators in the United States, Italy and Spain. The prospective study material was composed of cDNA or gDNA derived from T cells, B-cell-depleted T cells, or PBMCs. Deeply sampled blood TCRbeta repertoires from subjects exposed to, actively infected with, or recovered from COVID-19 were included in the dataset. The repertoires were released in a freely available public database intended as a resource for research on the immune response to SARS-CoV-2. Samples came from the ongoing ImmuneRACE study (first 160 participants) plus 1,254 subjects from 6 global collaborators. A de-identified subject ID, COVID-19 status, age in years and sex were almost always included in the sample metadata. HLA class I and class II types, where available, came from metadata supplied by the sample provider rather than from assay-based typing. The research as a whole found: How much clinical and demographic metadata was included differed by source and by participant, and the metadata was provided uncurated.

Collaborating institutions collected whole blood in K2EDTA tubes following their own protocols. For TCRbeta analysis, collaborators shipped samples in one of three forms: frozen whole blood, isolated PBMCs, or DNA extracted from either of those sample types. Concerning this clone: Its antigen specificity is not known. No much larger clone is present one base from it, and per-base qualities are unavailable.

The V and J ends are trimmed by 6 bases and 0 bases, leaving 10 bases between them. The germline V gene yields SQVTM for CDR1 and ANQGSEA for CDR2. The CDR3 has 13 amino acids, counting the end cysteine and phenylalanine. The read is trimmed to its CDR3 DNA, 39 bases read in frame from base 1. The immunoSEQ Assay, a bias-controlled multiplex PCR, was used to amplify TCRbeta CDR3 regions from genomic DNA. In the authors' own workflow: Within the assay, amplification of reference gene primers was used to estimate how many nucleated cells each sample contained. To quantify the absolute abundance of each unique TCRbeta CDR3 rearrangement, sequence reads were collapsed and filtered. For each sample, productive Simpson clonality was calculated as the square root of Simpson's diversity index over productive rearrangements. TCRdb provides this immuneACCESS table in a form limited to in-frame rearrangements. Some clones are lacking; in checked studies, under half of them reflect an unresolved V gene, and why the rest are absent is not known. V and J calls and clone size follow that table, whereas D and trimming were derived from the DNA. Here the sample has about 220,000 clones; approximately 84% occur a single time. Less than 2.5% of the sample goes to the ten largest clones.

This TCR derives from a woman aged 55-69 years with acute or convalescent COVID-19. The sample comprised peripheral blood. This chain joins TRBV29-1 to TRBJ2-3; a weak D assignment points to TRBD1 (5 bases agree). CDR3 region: CSVRTPSTDTQYF. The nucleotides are TGCAGCGTGAGGACACCTAGCACAGATACGCAGTATTTT.